This T cell receptor (beta chain) comes out of a study of vaccination and CD4 T cells after COVID-19. Study-wide background: Two mRNA vaccine doses were given, either BNT162b2 or mRNA-1273.

This clonotype was observed a few times. Its target is not known. Treatment: approximately nine-day PBMC culture with coronavirus spike peptide pools or control peptides (ViraFEST assay). Peptide-pool expansion of antigen-specific T cells preceded TCR sequencing in ViraFEST. The authors isolated CD4+ T cells by negative selection after around 11 days of culture. CDR1 is SGHTA and CDR2 is FQGNSA in the germline V gene. The CDR3 has 14 residues. V lost 5 bases and J lost 4, with 14 bases in between. Once obtained from cultured CD4+ T cells, the DNA was sequenced using the Oncomine TCR Beta short-read assay. A single record per CDR3 protein comes from TCRdb applying MiXCR to the PCR reads. Of 10,000 to 15,000 distinct CDR3 sequences detected, about 50% appear once; the ten largest clones hold roughly 15%.

This chain uses TRBV7-2 with TRBJ1-2; no clear D gene. The sequence derives from a human donor who had recovered from COVID-19. Sequencing was carried out using CD4+ T cells from blood, cultured in vitro. This CDR3 is CASSPSGNGYGYTF. CDR3 DNA: TGTGCCAGCAGCCCCTCGGGGAACGGCTATGGCTACACCTTC.